This T cell receptor (beta chain) was captured in a study of siplizumab effects on memory and regulatory T cells. Study-level findings and limits: An assignable phenotype, naive or memory, was missing from roughly 77-94% of proliferating CD4+ or CD8+ clones. With siplizumab, mappable alloreactive CD4+ clones averaged roughly 69% Treg-derived, versus about 29% in controls. The diversity of naive T cells seemed greater than that of memory cells, and their alloresponse contribution seemed major. Among alloreactive clones, only a minor fraction mapped to unstimulated subsets.

Points on this clone: What it binds is not known.

The germline V gene encodes CDR1 SGHNT and CDR2 YYREEE (reference sequence). The ends lost 1 base at V and 10 bases at J; junction bases unmatched: 9. The CDR3 has 16 residues. Clones were read by immunoSEQ multiplex PCR, and TCRdb kept only the in-frame ones, dropping some. The table shows about 100,000 clones, with 94% occurring only once. The sequence was obtained from a human donor in good health. This chain connects TRBV5-4 to TRBJ2-1; 12 nucleotides match TRBD2. The sample consisted of non-Treg CD4+ T cells sorted from blood. The CDR3 sequence: CASSLSSGRAGREQFF. DNA of the CDR3: TGTGCCAGCAGCTTGTCTAGCGGGAGGGCCGGGCGCGAGCAGTTCTTC.